The source of this T cell receptor (beta chain) is a study of shared clonotypes between healthy human individuals. For the study at large: Researchers drew samples from a couple of women and three men aged 18 to 49.

Points from the study as a whole: Among four donors, roughly 5.5% of naive CD4 clonotypes were found in common.

Comment on this clone: The antigen is unknown. The same CDR3 can be traced to other DNA sequences in this sample.

TCRdb keeps only in-frame clones here, not all; method: immunoSEQ multiplex PCR. The sample consists of around 1.9 million clones, just over 90% of them appearing once. The germline CDR1 and CDR2 sequences are SQVTM and ANQGSEA. This CDR3 contains 12 residues. Trimming cost V 5 bases and J 2 bases; bases outside gene matches: 3. Naive CD8 isolation took CD45RO-negative cells positively selected for CCR7 and excluded terminally differentiated effector memory CD45RA+ cells. The V gene is TRBV29-1, the J gene TRBJ2-7, with 7 bases lining up with TRBD1. The TCR originated in a man younger than 35 in good health. Some clones in this sample may be carry-over from other donors' samples. Source material: naive CD8+ T cells from PBMCs. CDR3 coding DNA: TGCAGCGTTAAGACAGGGCCCTACGAGCAGTACTTC. Residues: CSVKTGPYEQYF.